One sample yielded the 10 T cell receptor beta chains listed below, sequenced in a study of CD8+CD57+ T cells in acquired aplastic anemia. Researchers used genomic DNA as the template to profile TCR beta VDJ and CDR3. MiXCR, applied by TCRdb to the reads, yields one record per CDR3 protein. The table has a few hundred thousand distinct CDR3 sequences, under 50% seen once; the top ten hold 15% to 20%. Sequencing was done on patients that had shown CD8+CD57+ cell expansion by flow cytometry. The specimen was sorted CD4+, CD8+, or CD8+CD57+ T cells (not recorded which) from PBMCs. The receptor set was obtained from a human donor with aplastic anemia.

The chain uses TRBV19 and TRBJ2-7; unclear D gene. The CDR3 totals 12 residues. Trimming removed 8 bases at V and 3 bases at J, with 11 bases between. From germline, CDR1 is LNHDA and CDR2 SQIVND (reference sequence). CDR3 sequence: CASGSRLYEQYF. The CDR3 DNA follows: TGTGCCAGTGGGTCCCGGCTCTACGAGCAGTACTTC.

This clonotype was detected ten times or more. CDR3 loop: CASSPLRRALSGANVLTF. The CDR3 nucleotides are TGTGCCAGTAGCCCTCTCCGCAGGGCCTTATCTGGGGCCAACGTCCTGACTTTC. The chain carries TRBV19 and TRBJ2-6; maybe TRBD1 (5 bases). Trimming took 6 bases from V and 1 from J, leaving 19 bases between them. Germline assignment: CDR1 LNHDA and CDR2 SQIVND (reference sequence). CDR3 length: 18 amino acids.

V usage is TRBV7-8 and J usage is TRBJ1-4; 12 bases agree with TRBD1. Germline V gives CDR1 SGHVS, CDR2 FQNEAQ. The CDR3 has 15 residues. The V and J ends lost 2 bases and 8 bases, in that order; junction bases with no gene match: 3. The CDR3 DNA reads as TGTGCCAGCAGCTTACCCGGGACAGGGGGCGAAAAACTGTTTTTT. It encodes CASSLPGTGGEKLFF.

This clonotype was seen ten or more times. The rearrangement links TRBV25-1 to TRBJ2-5, with 7 nucleotides matching TRBD2. CDR3 length: 15 residues. Germline lookup yields CDR1 MGHDK and CDR2 SYGVNS. V trimming: 2 bases; J trimming: 1 base; junction bases outside the gene matches: 4. CDR3 DNA: TGTGCCAGCAGTGAACTAGCGGCCACCCAAGAGACCCAGTACTTC. It yields the protein CASSELAATQETQYF.

Of note for this clonotype: A much larger clonotype is one base distant, so this may be a read error. This CDR3 fails to terminate in the conserved phenylalanine or tryptophan, so it likely reflects a read error. The chain uses TRBV5-1 and TRBJ2-7; tentative D call: TRBD1 (5 bases). Deletions cut 4 bases from V and 2 bases from J, with 13 bases between. CDR3 length: 14 residues. CDR1 and CDR2 (germline): SGHRS, YFSETQ. The CDR3 region is CASSLQGQTYEQYL. As DNA, the CDR3 is TGCGCCAGCAGCCTCCAAGGACAAACCTACGAGCAGTACCTC.

As concerns this clonotype: A clone one base away is much larger, so this may be a read error. The genes are TRBV10-3 and TRBJ2-3; D is ambiguous. The CDR3 length is 16 residues. V shed 3 bases and J shed 0 bases, with 13 bases lying between them. Germline loops: CDR1 ENHRY, CDR2 SYGVKD. CDR3 DNA: TGTGCCATCAGTGAAGCTGTGGGCTCTAGCACAGATACGCAGTATTTT. Its protein product is CAISEAVGSSTDTQYF.

The chain employs TRBV2 and TRBJ1-2; 10 nucleotides agree with TRBD1. The CDR3 covers 12 residues. In germline, CDR1 is SNHLY, CDR2 FYNNEI. CDR3 sequence: CADRGRDYGYTF. In DNA form, the CDR3 reads TGTGCAGACAGGGGGCGCGACTATGGCTACACCTTC.

The sample holds a few counts of this clonotype. The chain is built from TRBV2 and TRBJ2-3, with 9 positions matching TRBD2. Germline loops: CDR1 SNHLY, CDR2 FYNNEI. This CDR3 is built from 12 residues. V lost 8 bases, J lost 6 bases, and 3 bases stayed unmatched. CDR3 bases: TGTGCCAGCGGGACTAGCCTTGATACGCAGTATTTT. It specifies CASGTSLDTQYF.

The chain links TRBV5-4 to TRBJ2-3; 13 bases agree with TRBD2. CDR3 size: 16 residues. With 2 bases clipped from V and 6 bases from J, the junction kept 6 bases outside the gene matches. From germline, CDR1 is SGHNT and CDR2 YYREEE (reference sequence). Here the CDR3 DNA reads TGTGCCAGCAGCTTTGTGACTAGCGGGGGGCGGGATACGCAGTATTTT. Translated, it gives CASSFVTSGGRDTQYF.

This rearrangement joins TRBV7-9 to TRBJ2-5; TRBD2 matches 9 bases. Germline lookup yields CDR1 SEHNR and CDR2 FQNEAQ (reference sequence). Trimming cost V 3 bases and J 2 bases; bases outside gene matches: 7. CDR3 size: 16 residues. CDR3 sequence reads: CASSLGLAGTQETQYF. DNA of the CDR3: TGTGCCAGCAGCTTGGGTCTAGCGGGGACACAAGAGACCCAGTACTTC. The full variable domain, in which reference TRBV7-9 and TRBJ2-5 provide the parts outside the CDR3, is DTGVSQNPRHKITKRGQNVTFRCDPISEHNRLYWYRQTLGQGPEFLTYFQNEAQLEKSRLLSDRFSAERPKGSFSTLEIQRTEQGDSAMYLCASSLGLAGTQETQYFGPGTRLLVL.